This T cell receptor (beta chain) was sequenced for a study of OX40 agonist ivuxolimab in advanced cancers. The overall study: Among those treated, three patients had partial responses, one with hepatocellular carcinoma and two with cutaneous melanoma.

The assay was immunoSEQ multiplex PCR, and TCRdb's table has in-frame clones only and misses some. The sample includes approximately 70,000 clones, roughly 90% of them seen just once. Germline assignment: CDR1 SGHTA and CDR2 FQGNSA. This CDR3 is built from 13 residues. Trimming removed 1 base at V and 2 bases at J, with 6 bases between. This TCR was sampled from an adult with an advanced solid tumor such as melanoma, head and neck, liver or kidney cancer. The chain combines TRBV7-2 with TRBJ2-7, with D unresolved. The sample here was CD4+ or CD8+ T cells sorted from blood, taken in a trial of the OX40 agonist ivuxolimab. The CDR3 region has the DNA TGTGCCAGCAGCTTAGTGAATCCCTACGAGCAGTACTTC. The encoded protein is CASSLVNPYEQYF.